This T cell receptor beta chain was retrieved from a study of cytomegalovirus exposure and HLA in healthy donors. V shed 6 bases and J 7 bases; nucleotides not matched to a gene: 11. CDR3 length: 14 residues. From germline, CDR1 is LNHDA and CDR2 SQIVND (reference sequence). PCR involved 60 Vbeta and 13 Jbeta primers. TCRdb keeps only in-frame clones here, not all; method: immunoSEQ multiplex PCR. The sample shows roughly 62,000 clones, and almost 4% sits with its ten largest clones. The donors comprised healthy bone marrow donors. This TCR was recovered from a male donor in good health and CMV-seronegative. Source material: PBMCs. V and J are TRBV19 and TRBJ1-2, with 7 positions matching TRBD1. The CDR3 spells CASSIPGTAFGYTF. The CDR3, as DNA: TGTGCCAGTAGCATACCCGGGACAGCCTTTGGCTACACCTTC.